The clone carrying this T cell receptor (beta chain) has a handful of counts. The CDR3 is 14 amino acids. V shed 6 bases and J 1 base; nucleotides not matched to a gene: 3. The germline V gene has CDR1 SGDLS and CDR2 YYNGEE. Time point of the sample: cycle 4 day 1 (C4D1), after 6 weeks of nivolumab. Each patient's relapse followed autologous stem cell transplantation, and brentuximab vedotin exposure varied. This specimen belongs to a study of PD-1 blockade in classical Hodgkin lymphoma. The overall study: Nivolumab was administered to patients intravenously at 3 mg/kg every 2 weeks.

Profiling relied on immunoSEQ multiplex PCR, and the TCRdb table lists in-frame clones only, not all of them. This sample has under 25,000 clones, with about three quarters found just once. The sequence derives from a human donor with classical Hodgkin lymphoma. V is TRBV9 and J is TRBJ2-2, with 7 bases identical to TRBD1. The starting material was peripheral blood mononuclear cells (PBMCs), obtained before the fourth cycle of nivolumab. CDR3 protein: CASIRTGNTGELFF. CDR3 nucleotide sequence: TGTGCCAGCATCCGGACAGGGAACACCGGGGAGCTGTTTTTT. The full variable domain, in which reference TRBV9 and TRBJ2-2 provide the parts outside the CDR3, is DSGVTQTPKHLITATGQRVTLRCSPRSGDLSVYWYQQSLDQGLQFLIQYYNGEERAKGNILERFSAQQFPDLHSELNLSSLELGDSALYFCASIRTGNTGELFFGEGSRLTVL.